In its sample, the clone carrying this T cell receptor beta chain was seen a few times. Antigen: not known. TCRdb redid the calling of the RACE reads with MiXCR, one entry per CDR3 protein. The sample records tens of thousands of distinct CDR3 sequences, around 10% being singletons. Germline V gene data show CDR1 as LNHDA and CDR2 as SQIVND (reference sequence). CDR3 length equals 13 residues. The V gene lost 3 bases and the J gene lost 6 bases, with 11 bases spanning the gap. This sample was taken from a study of human T cells and chemical hapten exposure. General observations from the study: In comparison with controls, expanded TCRs gave rise to a significantly larger number of large CDR3 similarity clusters. Patch test scores rose with PT1 expanded TCR counts, a positive correlation.

Time point defined: patch test 3, about 24 weeks after DPC sensitization. Treatment denoted: therapeutic diphenylcyclopropenone sensitization with weekly scalp DPC. This clonotype was obtained from a woman aged 25-40 years with alopecia areata. Some clones in this sample may be carry-over from other donors' samples. The source was whole blood, collected in connection with sensitization to the hapten diphenylcyclopropenone (DPC). This chain joins TRBV19 and TRBJ2-5; D is possibly TRBD2 (5 bases). The CDR3 spells CASSIASSQTQYF. The CDR3 region has the DNA TGTGCCAGTAGTATCGCTAGCTCGCAGACCCAGTACTTC.